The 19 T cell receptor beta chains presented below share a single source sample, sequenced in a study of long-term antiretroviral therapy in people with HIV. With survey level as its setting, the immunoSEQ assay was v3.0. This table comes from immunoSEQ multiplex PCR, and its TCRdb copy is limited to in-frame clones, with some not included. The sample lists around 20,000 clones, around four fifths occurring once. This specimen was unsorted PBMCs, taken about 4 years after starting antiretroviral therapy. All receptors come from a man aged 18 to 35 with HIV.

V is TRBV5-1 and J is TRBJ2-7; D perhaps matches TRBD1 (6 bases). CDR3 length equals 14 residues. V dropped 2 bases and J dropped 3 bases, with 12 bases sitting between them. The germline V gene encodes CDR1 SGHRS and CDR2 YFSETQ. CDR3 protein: CASSFTGFNYEQYF. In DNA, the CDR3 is TGCGCCAGCAGCTTCACAGGGTTCAACTACGAGCAGTACTTC.

The CDR3 region is CASSLRAGEVGSGANVLTF. The DNA of the CDR3 is TGTGCCAGCAGCTTAAGGGCGGGGGAAGTGGGTTCTGGGGCCAACGTCCTGACTTTC. V is TRBV7-3 and J is TRBJ2-6; TRBD2 agrees at 7 bases. CDR1 and CDR2 (germline): SGHTA, FQGTGA. V was pared by 1 base and J by 1 base, with 10 bases of the junction left unmatched. This CDR3 spans 19 amino acids.

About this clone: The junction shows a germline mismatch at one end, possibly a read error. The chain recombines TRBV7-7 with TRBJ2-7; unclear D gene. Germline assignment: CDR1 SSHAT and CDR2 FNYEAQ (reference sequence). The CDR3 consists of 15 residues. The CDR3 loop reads CASSLKRNSSYEQYF. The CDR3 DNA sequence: TGTGCTAGCAGCTTAAAAAGGAATTCATCCTACGAGCAGTACTTC.

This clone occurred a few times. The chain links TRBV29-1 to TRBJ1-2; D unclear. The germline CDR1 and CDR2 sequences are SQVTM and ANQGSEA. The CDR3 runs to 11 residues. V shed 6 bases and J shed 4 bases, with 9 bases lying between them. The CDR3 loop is CSVWAVYGYTF. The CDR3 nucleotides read TGCAGCGTCTGGGCGGTCTATGGCTACACCTTC.

The CDR3 is CASSPQIASGEADTQYF. CDR3 nucleotide sequence: TGTGCCAGCTCACCACAGATCGCTAGCGGGGAGGCAGATACGCAGTATTTT. This chain uses TRBV18 with TRBJ2-3, with 9 bases identical to TRBD2. Trimming took 1 base from V and 4 from J; bases not matched to a gene: 9. The CDR3 sequence is 17 residues long. Germline V gives CDR1 KGHSH, CDR2 LQKENI.

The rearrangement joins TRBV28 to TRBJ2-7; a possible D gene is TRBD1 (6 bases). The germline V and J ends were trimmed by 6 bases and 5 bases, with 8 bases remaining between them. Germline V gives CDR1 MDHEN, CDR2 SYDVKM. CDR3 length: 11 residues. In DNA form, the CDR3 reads TGTGCCAGCAGCCAGGGGAACGAGCAGTACTTC. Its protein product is CASSQGNEQYF.

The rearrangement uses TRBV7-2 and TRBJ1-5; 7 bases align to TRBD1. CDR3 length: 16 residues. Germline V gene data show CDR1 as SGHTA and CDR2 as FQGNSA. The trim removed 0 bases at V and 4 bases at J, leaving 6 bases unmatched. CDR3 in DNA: TGTGCCAGCAGCTTAGCGTGGGGACAGAAAAATCAGCCCCAGCATTTT. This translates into CASSLAWGQKNQPQHF.

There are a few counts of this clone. The CDR3 sequence is CATLRGAEAFF. The DNA for the CDR3 is TGTGCCACCCTTCGGGGGGCTGAAGCTTTCTTT. This chain links TRBV2 with TRBJ1-1, with D tentatively TRBD1 (5 bases). CDR3 length: 11 amino acids. CDR1 and CDR2 (germline): SNHLY, FYNNEI. Deletions cut 10 bases from V and 6 bases from J, with 12 bases between.

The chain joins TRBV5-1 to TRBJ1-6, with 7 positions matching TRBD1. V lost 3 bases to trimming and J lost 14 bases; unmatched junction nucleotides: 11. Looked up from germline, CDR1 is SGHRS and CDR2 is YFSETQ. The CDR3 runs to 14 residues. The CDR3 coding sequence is TGCGCCAGCAGCTGGGGACAGACCGTGGGGTCCCTCCACTTT. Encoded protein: CASSWGQTVGSLHF.

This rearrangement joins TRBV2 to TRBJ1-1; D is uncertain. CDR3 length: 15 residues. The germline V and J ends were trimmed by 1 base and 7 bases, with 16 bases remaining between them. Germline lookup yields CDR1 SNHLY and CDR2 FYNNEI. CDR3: CASSEGSTRGGEAFF. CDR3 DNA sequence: TGTGCCAGCAGTGAAGGCAGCACCCGCGGTGGTGAAGCTTTCTTT.

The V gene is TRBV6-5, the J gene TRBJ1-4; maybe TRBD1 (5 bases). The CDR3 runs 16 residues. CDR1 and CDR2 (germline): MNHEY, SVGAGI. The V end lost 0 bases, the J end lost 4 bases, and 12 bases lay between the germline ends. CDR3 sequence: CASSYSPRGYNEKLFF. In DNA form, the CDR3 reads TGTGCCAGCAGTTACTCGCCCCGGGGGTATAATGAAAAACTGTTTTTT.

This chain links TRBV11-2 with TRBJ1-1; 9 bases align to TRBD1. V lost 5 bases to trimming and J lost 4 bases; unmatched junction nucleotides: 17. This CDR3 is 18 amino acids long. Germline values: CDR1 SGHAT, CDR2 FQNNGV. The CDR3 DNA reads TGTGCCAGCAGCCTCGGTTGGTCCTACAGGGGGCAGGGCACTGAAGCTTTCTTT. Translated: CASSLGWSYRGQGTEAFF. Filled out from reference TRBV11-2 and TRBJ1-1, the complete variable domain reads EAGVAQSPRYKIIEKRQSVAFWCNPISGHATLYWYQQILGQGPKLLIQFQNNGVVDDSQLPKDRFSAERLKGVDSTLKIQPAKLEDSAVYLCASSLGWSYRGQGTEAFFGQGTRLTVV.

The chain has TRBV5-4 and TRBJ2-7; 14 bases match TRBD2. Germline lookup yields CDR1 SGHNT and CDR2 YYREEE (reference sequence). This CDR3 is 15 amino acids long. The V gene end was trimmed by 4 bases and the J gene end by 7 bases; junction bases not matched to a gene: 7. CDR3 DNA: TGTGCCAGCAGCCGCGGGACTAGCGGGGGTGGAGAGCAGTACTTC. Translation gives CASSRGTSGGGEQYF.

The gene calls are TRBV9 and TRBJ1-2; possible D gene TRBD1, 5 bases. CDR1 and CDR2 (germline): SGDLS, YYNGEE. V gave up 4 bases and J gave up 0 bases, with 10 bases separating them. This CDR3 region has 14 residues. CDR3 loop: CASSFQGTNYGYTF. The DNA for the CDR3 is TGTGCCAGCAGCTTTCAGGGTACTAACTATGGCTACACCTTC.

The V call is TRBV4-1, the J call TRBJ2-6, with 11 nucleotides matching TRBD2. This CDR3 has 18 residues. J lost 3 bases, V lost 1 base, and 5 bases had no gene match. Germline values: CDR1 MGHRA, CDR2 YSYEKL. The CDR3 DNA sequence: TGCGCCAGCAGCCAAGGACTAGCGGGGTTCATTGGGGCCAACGTCCTGACTTTC. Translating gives CASSQGLAGFIGANVLTF.

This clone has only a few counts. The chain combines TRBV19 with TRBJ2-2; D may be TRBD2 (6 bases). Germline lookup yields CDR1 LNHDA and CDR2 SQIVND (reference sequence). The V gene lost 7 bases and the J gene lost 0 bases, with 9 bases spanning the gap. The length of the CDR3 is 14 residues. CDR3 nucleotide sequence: TGTGCCAGTACGGGGGAACCGAACACCGGGGAGCTGTTTTTT. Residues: CASTGEPNTGELFF.

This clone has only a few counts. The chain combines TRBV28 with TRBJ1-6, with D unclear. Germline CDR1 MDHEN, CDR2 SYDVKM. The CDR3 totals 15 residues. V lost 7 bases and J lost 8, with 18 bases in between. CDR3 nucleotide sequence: TGTGCCAGCACCCCCGGGCCTGGAGGAGATTCACCCCTCCACTTT. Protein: CASTPGPGGDSPLHF.

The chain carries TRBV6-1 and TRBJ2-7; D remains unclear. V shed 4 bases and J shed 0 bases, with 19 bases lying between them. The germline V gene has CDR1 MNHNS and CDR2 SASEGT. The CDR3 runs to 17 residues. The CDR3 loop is CASSAKVLSAHSYEQYF. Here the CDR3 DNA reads TGTGCCAGCAGTGCAAAGGTTCTCAGCGCCCACTCCTACGAGCAGTACTTC.

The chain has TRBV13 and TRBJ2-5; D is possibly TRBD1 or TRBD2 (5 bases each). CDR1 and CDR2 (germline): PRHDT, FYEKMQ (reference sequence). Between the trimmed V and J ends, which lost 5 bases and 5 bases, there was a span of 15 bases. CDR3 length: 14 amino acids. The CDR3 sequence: CASSPGARMETQYF. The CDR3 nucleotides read TGTGCCAGCAGCCCCGGGGCCCGCATGGAGACCCAGTACTTC.